Shown below are 11 T cell receptor beta chains from a single sample sequenced in a study of T cell responses to AZD1222 COVID-19 vaccine (dated by TCRdb to the early 2020s). Receptor libraries were prepared by the immunoSEQ multiplex PCR assay. TCRdb took this table from immuneACCESS and kept in-frame rearrangements with V and J called. Such tables lack part of the clones; where checked against another copy, unresolved V genes explain under half of the gap, and the rest is unexplained. The sample records fewer than 150,000 clones, approximately 91% of which are singletons. Roughly 5.7% of the sample is in the top ten clones. This specimen's time point label, interpreted: about 28 days (+/-7) after the second vaccine dose. Sequences were derived from peripheral blood, sampled 28 days after the second AZD1222 dose. The receptors originated from an adult who received the AZD1222 COVID-19 vaccine.

The V gene is TRBV4-1, the J gene TRBJ1-2, with 7 bases fitting TRBD1. V lost 1 base, J lost 1 base, and 6 bases stayed unmatched. The CDR3 runs to 16 residues. The germline gives CDR1 MGHRA, CDR2 YSYEKL. Here the CDR3 reads CASSQAGTELNYGYTF. In nucleotides, the CDR3 is TGCGCCAGCAGCCAAGCAGGGACAGAGCTTAACTATGGCTACACCTTC.

The chain employs TRBV6-5 and TRBJ2-3; the match to TRBD1 covers 9 bases. Germline-derived CDR1 and CDR2 are MNHEY and SVGAGI. V dropped 6 bases and J dropped 4; count of bases not matched to a gene: 8. The CDR3 runs 15 residues. In DNA form, the CDR3 reads TGTGCCAGCAGCTACAGGGGGCGCTCCCCAGATACGCAGTATTTT. Its protein is CASSYRGRSPDTQYF.

This sequence joins TRBV28 and TRBJ2-1; 12 nucleotides match TRBD2. The CDR3 length is 15 residues. Per the germline V gene, CDR1 is MDHEN and CDR2 is SYDVKM. Trimming cost V 5 bases and J 4 bases; bases outside gene matches: 3. CDR3 sequence reads: CASSQTSGGYNEQFF. The CDR3, as DNA: TGTGCCAGCAGTCAGACTAGCGGGGGTTACAATGAGCAGTTCTTC.

V and J are TRBV9 and TRBJ1-3; unclear D gene. V was trimmed by 0 bases and J by 4 bases, leaving 8 bases between them. From germline, CDR1 is SGDLS and CDR2 YYNGEE. The CDR3 contains 14 residues. The CDR3, as DNA: TGTGCCAGCAGCGTAGCGGGTGCCGGAAACACCATATATTTT. Residues: CASSVAGAGNTIYF.

CDR3 DNA: TGTGCCAGCAGCCCCATAGGGGGAAACACCATATATTTT. Its protein is CASSPIGGNTIYF. This chain joins TRBV12-3 or TRBV12-4 and TRBJ1-3, with no clear D. This CDR3 contains 13 residues. V shed 6 bases and J shed 4 bases, with 10 bases lying between them.

The V gene is TRBV10-3, the J gene TRBJ2-3; D is unresolved. V was shortened by 1 base and J by 6 bases, with 11 bases between the two germline ends. Germline CDR1 ENHRY, CDR2 SYGVKD. The CDR3 spans 14 residues. The CDR3: CAISEYRVDDTQYF. As DNA, the CDR3 is TGTGCCATCAGTGAGTATAGGGTCGACGATACGCAGTATTTT.

The J gene is TRBJ2-1, the V gene TRBV19; D is undetermined. CDR3 length: 13 amino acids. Per germline, CDR1 LNHDA and CDR2 SQIVND (reference sequence). Trimming took off 3 bases at V and 6 bases at J, with 9 bases between the two ends. The DNA for the CDR3 is TGTGCCAGTAGTATTAACAGAGCCAATGAGCAGTTCTTC. Protein product: CASSINRANEQFF. Using reference TRBV19 and TRBJ2-1 for the parts outside the CDR3, the full variable domain is DGGITQSPKYLFRKEGQNVTLSCEQNLNHDAMYWYRQDPGQGLRLIYYSQIVNDFQKGDIAEGYSVSREKKESFPLTVTSAQKNPTAFYLCASSINRANEQFFGPGTRLTVL.

The rearrangement uses TRBV11-3 and TRBJ2-2; 9 bases agree with TRBD2. V lost 3 bases and J lost 7; bases outside the gene matches: 6. The CDR3 contains 15 residues. Germline CDR1 is SGHNT and CDR2 is YENEEA. In nucleotides, the CDR3 is TGTGCCAGCAGCTTCGGCGGGGGGGCCGACGGGGAGCTGTTTTTT. This encodes CASSFGGGADGELFF. Full variable domain (outside the CDR3, taken from reference TRBV11-3 and TRBJ2-2): EAGVVQSPRYKIIEKKQPVAFWCNPISGHNTLYWYLQNLGQGPELLIRYENEEAVDDSQLPKDRFSAERLKGVDSTLKIQPAELGDSAVYLCASSFGGGADGELFFGEGSRLTVL.

The chain combines TRBV5-1 with TRBJ1-1; no clear D. Germline V gives CDR1 SGHRS, CDR2 YFSETQ. This CDR3 contains 14 residues. V lost 4 bases and J lost 1, with 11 bases in between. The DNA for the CDR3 is TGCGCCAGCAGCGCAGACCGACCGAACACTGAAGCTTTCTTT. This sequence encodes CASSADRPNTEAFF.

This chain joins TRBV3-1 (or the pseudogene TRBV3-2) and TRBJ2-3; possible D gene TRBD1, 5 bases. Germline CDR1 is LGHDT and CDR2 is YNNKEL (reference sequence). V dropped 2 bases and J dropped 1 base, with 13 bases sitting between them. The CDR3 contains 16 residues. CDR3 in DNA: TGTGCCAGCAGCCAAATAAGGGGAAGGGGCACAGATACGCAGTATTTT. Amino acids: CASSQIRGRGTDTQYF.

The V and J genes are TRBV28 and TRBJ2-1; tentatively, D is TRBD2 (6 bases). This CDR3 region has 16 residues. Germline CDR1 reads MDHEN; CDR2 reads SYDVKM. V lost 7 bases, J lost 10 bases, and 26 bases lay in between. The CDR3 DNA follows: TGTGCCAGCACTCCCTCGGAGCGGGCCCTTCTAGGGGAGCAGTTCTTC. This translates into CASTPSERALLGEQFF. The complete variable domain, with remaining parts taken from reference TRBV28 and TRBJ2-1, reads DVKVTQSSRYLVKRTGEKVFLECVQDMDHENMFWYRQDPGLGLRLIYFSYDVKMKEKGDIPEGYSVSREKKERFSLILESASTNQTSMYLCASTPSERALLGEQFFGPGTRLTVL.